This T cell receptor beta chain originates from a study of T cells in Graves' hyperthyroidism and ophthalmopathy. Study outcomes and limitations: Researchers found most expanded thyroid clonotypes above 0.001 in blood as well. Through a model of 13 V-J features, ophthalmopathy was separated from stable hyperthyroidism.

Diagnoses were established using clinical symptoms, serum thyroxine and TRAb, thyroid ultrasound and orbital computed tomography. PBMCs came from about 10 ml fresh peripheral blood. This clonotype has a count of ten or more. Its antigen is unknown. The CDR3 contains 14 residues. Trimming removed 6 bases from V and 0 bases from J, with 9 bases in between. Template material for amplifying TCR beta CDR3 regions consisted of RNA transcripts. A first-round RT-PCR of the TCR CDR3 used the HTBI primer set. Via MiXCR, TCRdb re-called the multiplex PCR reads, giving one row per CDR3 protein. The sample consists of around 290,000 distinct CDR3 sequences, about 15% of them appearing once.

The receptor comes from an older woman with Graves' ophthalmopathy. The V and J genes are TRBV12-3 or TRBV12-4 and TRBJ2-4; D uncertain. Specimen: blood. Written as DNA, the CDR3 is TGTGCCAGCAGCTCCCTCCTAGCCAAAAACATTCAGTACTTC. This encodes CASSSLLAKNIQYF.